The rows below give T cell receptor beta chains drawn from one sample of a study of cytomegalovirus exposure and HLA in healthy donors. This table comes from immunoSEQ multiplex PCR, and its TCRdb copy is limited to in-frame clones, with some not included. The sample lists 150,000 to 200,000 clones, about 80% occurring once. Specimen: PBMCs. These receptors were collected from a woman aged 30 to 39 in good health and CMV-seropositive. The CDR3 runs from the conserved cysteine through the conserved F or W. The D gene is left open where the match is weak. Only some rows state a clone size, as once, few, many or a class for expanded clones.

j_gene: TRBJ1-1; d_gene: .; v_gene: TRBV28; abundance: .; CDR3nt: TGTGCCAGCAGTTTAAGACAGGAAGCTTTCTTT; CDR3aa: CASSLRQEAFF
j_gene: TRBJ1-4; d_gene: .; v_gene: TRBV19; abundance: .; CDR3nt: TGTGCCAGTAGTAAGGGCGGGACTAATGAAAAACTGTTTTTT; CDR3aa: CASSKGGTNEKLFF
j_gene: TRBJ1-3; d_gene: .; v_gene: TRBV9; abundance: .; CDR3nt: TGTGCCAGCAGCCCAGAGAGGGTCATCGGAAACACCATATATTTT; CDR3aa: CASSPERVIGNTIYF
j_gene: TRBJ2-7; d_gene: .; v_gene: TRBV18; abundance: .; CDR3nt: TGTGCCAGCTCCGTTTTTGATATCCGGACAACCCCCTCCGAGCAGTACTTC; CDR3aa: CASSVFDIRTTPSEQYF
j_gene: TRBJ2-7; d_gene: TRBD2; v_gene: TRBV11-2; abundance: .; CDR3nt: TGTGCCAGCAGCTCGACTAGCGGGAGGGCCTACGAGCAGTACTTC; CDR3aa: CASSSTSGRAYEQYF
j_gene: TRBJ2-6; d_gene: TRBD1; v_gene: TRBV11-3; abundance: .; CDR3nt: TGTGCCAGCAGCTTGGGGGCCTTGACAGGGGTATTATCTGGGGCCAACGTCCTGACTTTC; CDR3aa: CASSLGALTGVLSGANVLTF
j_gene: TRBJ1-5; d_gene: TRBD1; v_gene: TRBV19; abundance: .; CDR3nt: TGTGCCAGTAGTCATACGGACAGGGGCGCCAAACAGCCCCAGCATTTT; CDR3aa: CASSHTDRGAKQPQHF
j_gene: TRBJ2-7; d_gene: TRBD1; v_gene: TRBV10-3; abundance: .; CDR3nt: TGTGCCATCAGTCGTCCGGGACAGCCGGACTACGAGCAGTACTTC; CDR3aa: CAISRPGQPDYEQYF
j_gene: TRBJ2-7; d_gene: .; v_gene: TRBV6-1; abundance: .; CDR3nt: TGTGCCGGAAGTCGTACATTCAGCGGGCCCTACGAGCAGTACTTC; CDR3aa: CAGSRTFSGPYEQYF
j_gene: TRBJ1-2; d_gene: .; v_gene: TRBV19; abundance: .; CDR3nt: TGTGCCAGCTGGGCGGGTGGCTACACCTTC; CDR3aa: CASWAGGYTF
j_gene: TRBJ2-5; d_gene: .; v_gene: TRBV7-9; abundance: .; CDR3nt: TGTGCCAGCAGGAGGGGACAGCCCCGGGGGCCGAGGGAGACCCAGTACTTC; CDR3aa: CASRRGQPRGPRETQYF
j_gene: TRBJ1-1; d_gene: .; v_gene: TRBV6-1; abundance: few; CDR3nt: TGTGCCAGCAGTGATTTGGGACGATGGGAGGTGGGGACTGAAGCTTTCTTT; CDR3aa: CASSDLGRWEVGTEAFF
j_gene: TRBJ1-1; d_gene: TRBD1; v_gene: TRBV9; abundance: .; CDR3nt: TGTGCCAGCAGCGTAGGGACAGGAGCCATGAGTACTGAAGCTTTCTTT; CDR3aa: CASSVGTGAMSTEAFF
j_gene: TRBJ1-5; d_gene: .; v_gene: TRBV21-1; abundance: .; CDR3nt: TGCAACCCGTCAGGGACAGTCAATCAGCCCCAGCATTTT; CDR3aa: CNPSGTVNQPQHF
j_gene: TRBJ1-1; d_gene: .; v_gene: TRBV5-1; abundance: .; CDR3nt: TGCGCCAGCAGCTTGGTGGCGGGGAACACTGAAGCTTTCTTT; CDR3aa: CASSLVAGNTEAFF
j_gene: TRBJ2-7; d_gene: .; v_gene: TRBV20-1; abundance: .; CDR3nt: TGCAGTGCTAGAGACTCGGGAGAGCAGTACTTC; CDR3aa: CSARDSGEQYF